The next 9 T cell receptor beta chains were all read from a single sample in a study of neurological immune-mediated disorders. MiXCR, run by TCRdb on the 5' RACE reads, gives a single entry per CDR3 protein. The table shows about 46,000 distinct CDR3 sequences, with roughly 4.4% occurring only once. The sequenced sample consisted of PBMCs. The receptors stem from an older woman with multiple sclerosis.

This clonotype has ten or more counts. The chain employs TRBV29-1 and TRBJ2-3; D not certain. The CDR3 spans 11 residues. Germline V CDR1 and CDR2: SQVTM, ANQGSEA. Trimming pared 5 bases from V and 5 bases from J, leaving 8 bases between. The CDR3 reads CSVRIVDTQYF. CDR3 in DNA: TGCAGCGTTAGGATTGTAGATACGCAGTATTTT.

This clonotype appeared many times. The chain couples TRBV7-9 to TRBJ2-3; perhaps TRBD2 as D (6 bases). V was shortened by 5 bases and J by 3 bases, with 15 bases between the two germline ends. Per the germline V gene, CDR1 is SEHNR and CDR2 is FQNEAQ (reference sequence). CDR3 size: 15 residues. CDR3 DNA: TGTGCCAGCAGCCTCTGGAGGGCGAGGACAGATACGCAGTATTTT. Translating it yields CASSLWRARTDTQYF.

This clonotype was detected ten times or more. The CDR3 region is CASSSHARYNSPLHF. The DNA for the CDR3 is TGTGCCAGCAGCTCCCATGCCCGATATAATTCACCCCTCCACTTT. The V call is TRBV7-2, the J call TRBJ1-6; D is undetermined. V dropped 4 bases and J dropped 4 bases, with 11 bases sitting between them. Germline CDR1 is SGHTA and CDR2 is FQGNSA. This CDR3 is built from 15 residues.

The chain joins TRBV3-1 to TRBJ1-1; weak D call: TRBD1 (6 bases). V lost 5 bases and J lost 6, with 16 bases in between. The V gene's germline CDR1 is LGHDT and CDR2 YNNKEL (reference sequence). This CDR3 spans 14 amino acids. The CDR3 DNA reads as TGTGCCAGCAGCTATGACAGGTTTAGGGCTGAAGCTTTCTTT. Encoded protein: CASSYDRFRAEAFF.

This clonotype was observed many times. V is TRBV12-3 or TRBV12-4 and J is TRBJ1-1; no clear D gene. V was cut by 3 bases and J by 1 base, with 6 bases left in between. This CDR3 spans 13 amino acids. CDR3 loop: CASSFGRNTEAFF. CDR3 sequence (DNA): TGTGCCAGCAGTTTCGGCAGGAACACTGAAGCTTTCTTT.

The V call is TRBV7-2, the J call TRBJ2-5, with TRBD2 identical over 9 bases. Germline V gives CDR1 SGHTA, CDR2 FQGNSA. Losses at the gene ends were 8 bases for V and 2 bases for J; bases not matched to a gene: 9. The CDR3 covers 15 residues. This CDR3 is CASSWGAGGQETQYF. CDR3 nucleotides: TGTGCCAGCTCCTGGGGAGCGGGGGGACAAGAGACCCAGTACTTC.

There are a few counts of this clonotype. The genes are TRBV7-8 and TRBJ2-2; D may be TRBD2 (5 bases). V shed 7 bases and J shed 3 bases, with 18 bases lying between them. CDR1 and CDR2 (germline): SGHVS, FQNEAQ. CDR3 length: 16 residues. For the CDR3, the DNA is TGTGCCAGCACTCCCCCAGAGGGCGTAGACACCGGGGAGCTGTTTTTT. It specifies CASTPPEGVDTGELFF.

V is TRBV7-2 and J is TRBJ2-3, with 7 positions matching TRBD1. CDR1 is SGHTA, CDR2 FQGNSA, per germline. The V segment lost 4 bases and the J segment 0 bases; nucleotides outside the gene matches: 4. The CDR3 runs 15 residues. CDR3 sequence reads: CASSSYRGSTDTQYF. The CDR3 DNA reads TGTGCCAGCAGCTCGTACAGGGGTAGCACAGATACGCAGTATTTT.

The table lists this clonotype with many counts. This chain uses TRBV29-1 with TRBJ2-5; 9 bases match TRBD1. This CDR3 has 13 amino acids. CDR1 SQVTM and CDR2 ANQGSEA come from the germline V gene. The V segment lost 7 bases and the J segment 5 bases; nucleotides outside the gene matches: 8. The CDR3 sequence: CSAGQGFGETQYF. The CDR3 DNA reads TGCAGCGCTGGACAGGGGTTCGGCGAGACCCAGTACTTC. The variable domain in full, with the rest retrieved from reference TRBV29-1 and TRBJ2-5, is SAVISQKPSRDICQRGTSLTIQCQVDSQVTMMFWYRQQPGQSLTLIATANQGSEATYESGFVIDKFPISRPNLTFSTLTVSNMSPEDSSIYLCSAGQGFGETQYFGPGTRLLVL.